This TCR beta chain emerged from a study of T cell responses to AZD1222 COVID-19 vaccine. Study-level findings and limits: Most donors were white British and more were female, and clonal diversity was possibly underestimated. Dominant at 160-218 and 743-854, vaccine-associated CD4 TCRs also spanned spike. Sampled repertoires all dated from after the peak T cell response.

With regard to this clone: Its antigen is still unknown.

This CDR3 has 15 amino acids. V gave up 6 bases and J gave up 4 bases; unmatched junction bases: 6. Germline CDR1 and CDR2: SGHTA and FQGNSA. Sequenced by immunoSEQ multiplex PCR; TCRdb stores in-frame clones only, minus some. The table shows 95,000 to 150,000 clones, with 70% to 90% occurring only once. This TCR was sampled from an adult in good health. This chain links TRBV7-2 with TRBJ2-3; TRBD2 agrees at 11 bases. Here the sequenced sample was peripheral blood, taken on day 0 of AZD1222 vaccination. This CDR3 is CASSSGRAFADTQYF. CDR3 sequence (DNA): TGTGCCAGCAGTAGCGGGAGGGCCTTCGCAGATACGCAGTATTTT. Full variable domain (missing parts from reference TRBV7-2 and TRBJ2-3): GAGVSQSPSNKVTEKGKDVELRCDPISGHTALYWYRQSLGQGLEFLIYFQGNSAPDKSGLPSDRFSAERTGGSVSTLTIQRTQQEDSAVYLCASSSGRAFADTQYFGPGTRLTVL.